This T cell receptor beta chain emerged from a study of memory CD4+ T cells and cytomegalovirus serostatus. CDR1 SGHTA and CDR2 FQGNSA come from the germline V gene. The CDR3 has 14 amino acids. J was trimmed by 7 bases and V by 5 bases; bases with no gene match: 7. Profiled with immunoSEQ multiplex PCR; TCRdb holds only in-frame clones, not every one. The sample consists of over 35,000 clones, 60% to 80% of them appearing once. Single viable CD3+CD4+CD8-CD45RO+ cells were sorted as the memory CD4+ T cells. Sequencing used memory CD4+ T cells from blood. This receptor was identified in an adult in good health and CMV-seronegative. V usage is TRBV7-2 and J usage is TRBJ1-4, with TRBD1 identical over 7 bases. The CDR3 here is CASSTRQGPEKLFF. The CDR3 nucleotides are TGTGCCAGCAGCACCCGACAGGGTCCTGAAAAACTGTTTTTT.